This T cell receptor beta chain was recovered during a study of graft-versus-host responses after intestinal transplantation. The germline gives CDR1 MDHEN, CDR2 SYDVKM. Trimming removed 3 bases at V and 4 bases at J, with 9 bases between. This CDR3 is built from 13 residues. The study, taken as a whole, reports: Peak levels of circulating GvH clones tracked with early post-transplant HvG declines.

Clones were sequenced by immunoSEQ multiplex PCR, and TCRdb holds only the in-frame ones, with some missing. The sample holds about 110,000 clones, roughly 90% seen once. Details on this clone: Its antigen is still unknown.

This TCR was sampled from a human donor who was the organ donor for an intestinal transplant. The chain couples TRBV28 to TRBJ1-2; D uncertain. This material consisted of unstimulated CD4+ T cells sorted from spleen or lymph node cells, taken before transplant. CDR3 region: CASSLVLSYGYTF. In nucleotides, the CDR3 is TGTGCCAGCAGTTTGGTTCTTAGCTATGGCTACACCTTC.